The following is a T cell receptor beta chain sequence with its context. Its antigen is not known. This specimen includes other DNA sequences encoding the same CDR3. These data come from a study of OX40 agonist ivuxolimab in advanced cancers. Study at large: The patients got ivuxolimab, which is an agonistic anti-OX40 (CD134) antibody. Cohort: around 86% men, mean age around 61, aged roughly 23 to 79. Hepatocellular carcinoma, melanoma, renal cell or head and neck cancer affected the dose-escalation patients. Study observations and caveats: The 0.1-3.0 mg/kg partial responders had among the lowest clonal expansion.

Measured with immunoSEQ multiplex PCR; TCRdb has only the in-frame clones, and not every one. The sample records 30,000 or so clones, 92% being singletons. Trimming cost V 3 bases and J 0 bases; bases outside gene matches: 1. The length of the CDR3 is 15 residues. Germline CDR1 SNHLY, CDR2 FYNNEI. The TCR was taken from an adult with an advanced solid tumor such as melanoma, head and neck, liver or kidney cancer. The chain links TRBV2 to TRBJ2-2; 7 bases fit TRBD1. Specimen: CD4+ or CD8+ T cells sorted from blood, collected in a trial of the OX40 agonist ivuxolimab. CDR3 amino acids: CASSDRGPNTGELFF. In DNA form, the CDR3 reads TGTGCCAGCAGTGATAGGGGGCCGAACACCGGGGAGCTGTTTTTT.